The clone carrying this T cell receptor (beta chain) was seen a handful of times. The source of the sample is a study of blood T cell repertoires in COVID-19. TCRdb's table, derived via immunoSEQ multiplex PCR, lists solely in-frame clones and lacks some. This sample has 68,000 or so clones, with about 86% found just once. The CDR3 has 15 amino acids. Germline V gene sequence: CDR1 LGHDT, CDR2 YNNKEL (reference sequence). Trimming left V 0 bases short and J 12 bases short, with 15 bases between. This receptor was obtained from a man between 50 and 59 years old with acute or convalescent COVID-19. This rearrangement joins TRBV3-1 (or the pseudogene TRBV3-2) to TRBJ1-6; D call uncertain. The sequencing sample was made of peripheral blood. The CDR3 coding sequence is TGTGCCAGCAGCCAAGATGTGGCGGCAAAAAGACCCCTCCACTTT. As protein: CASSQDVAAKRPLHF.